A selection of T cell receptor beta chains follows, all from one sample in a study of OX40 agonist ivuxolimab in advanced cancers. Some clones are missing from TCRdb's copy, which holds only in-frame ones; the method was immunoSEQ multiplex PCR. The sample shows around 60,000 clones, about 85% of them seen only once. The specimen was CD4+ or CD8+ T cells sorted from blood, collected in a trial of the OX40 agonist ivuxolimab. The receptors come from an adult with an advanced solid tumor such as melanoma, head and neck, liver or kidney cancer. CDR3s include the opening cysteine and the closing phenylalanine or tryptophan. A D gene is named only where the DNA matches it firmly. Clone size appears in some rows only: once, few, many, or a class for an expanded clone.

cdr3_nt: TGTGCCTGGAATAAGATCGCGGGAGATGGCTACACCTTC
cdr3_aa: CAWNKIAGDGYTF
j_call: TRBJ1-2
clone_size: NA
d_call: NA
v_call: TRBV30

cdr3_nt: TGTGCCAGCAGCACCGGGACAGGGTTAATCGTGGGCACTGAAGCTTTCTTT
cdr3_aa: CASSTGTGLIVGTEAFF
j_call: TRBJ1-1
clone_size: NA
d_call: TRBD1
v_call: TRBV11-1

cdr3_nt: TGTGCCTGGAAGGGGCTAGAGGTTAGCAATGAGCAGTTCTTC
cdr3_aa: CAWKGLEVSNEQFF
j_call: TRBJ2-1
clone_size: NA
d_call: NA
v_call: TRBV30

cdr3_nt: TGTGCCAGCAGCTTAGGGTTGATCGGCTACACCTTC
cdr3_aa: CASSLGLIGYTF
j_call: TRBJ1-2
clone_size: NA
d_call: NA
v_call: TRBV11-2

cdr3_nt: TGCGCCAGCATTCGAGGGCCGAACACTGAAGCTTTCTTT
cdr3_aa: CASIRGPNTEAFF
j_call: TRBJ1-1
clone_size: NA
d_call: NA
v_call: TRBV4-1

cdr3_nt: TGTGCCAGCAGTTACGGCCCCCAGGGGGCGGTCGAGCAGTACTTC
cdr3_aa: CASSYGPQGAVEQYF
j_call: TRBJ2-7
clone_size: once
d_call: TRBD1
v_call: TRBV6-5

cdr3_nt: TGTGCCAGCAGTGAAGCAAGCAGTTCAAGCACAGATACGCAGTATTTT
cdr3_aa: CASSEASSSSTDTQYF
j_call: TRBJ2-3
clone_size: NA
d_call: NA
v_call: TRBV6-1

cdr3_nt: TGTGCCAGCAGGGCCTCGCGAGGGGCTTCGGATGAGCAGTTCTTC
cdr3_aa: CASRASRGASDEQFF
j_call: TRBJ2-1
clone_size: NA
d_call: NA
v_call: TRBV2

cdr3_nt: TGTGCCAGCAGCGTAGATGTTACGGGGGACTATGGCTACACCTTC
cdr3_aa: CASSVDVTGDYGYTF
j_call: TRBJ1-2
clone_size: NA
d_call: NA
v_call: TRBV9

cdr3_nt: TGTGCCAGCACCCTTAGGGGAATCGGGGAGCTGTTTTTT
cdr3_aa: CASTLRGIGELFF
j_call: TRBJ2-2
clone_size: NA
d_call: NA
v_call: TRBV28

cdr3_nt: TGTGCCTGGAGCCTTGGGCGGGGCACTGAAGCTTTCTTT
cdr3_aa: CAWSLGRGTEAFF
j_call: TRBJ1-1
clone_size: NA
d_call: NA
v_call: TRBV30

cdr3_nt: TGTGCCAGCACTGACCTAGAGGGTGAAAAACTGTTTTTT
cdr3_aa: CASTDLEGEKLFF
j_call: TRBJ1-4
clone_size: NA
d_call: NA
v_call: TRBV2

cdr3_nt: TGTGCCAGCAGCCCAGGGTCCCCGGACGATACCTACAATGAGCAGTTCTTC
cdr3_aa: CASSPGSPDDTYNEQFF
j_call: TRBJ2-1
clone_size: NA
d_call: NA
v_call: TRBV7-9

cdr3_nt: TGTGCCAGCAGCCCCCGACTAGCGGGGGGCCTCTTGGAGCAGTACTTC
cdr3_aa: CASSPRLAGGLLEQYF
j_call: TRBJ2-7
clone_size: NA
d_call: TRBD2
v_call: TRBV7-8

cdr3_nt: TGCAGCGTTGAAGACGGCTACACTGAAGCTTTCTTT
cdr3_aa: CSVEDGYTEAFF
j_call: TRBJ1-1
clone_size: once
d_call: NA
v_call: TRBV29-1

cdr3_nt: TGTGCCAGCAGCTTTTCGGGGGGACAGGCTAAAGAGACCCAGTACTTC
cdr3_aa: CASSFSGGQAKETQYF
j_call: TRBJ2-5
clone_size: NA
d_call: NA
v_call: TRBV5-4

cdr3_nt: TGCGCCAGCAGCGGGGACGTGGGCACTGAAGCTTTCTTT
cdr3_aa: CASSGDVGTEAFF
j_call: TRBJ1-1
clone_size: once
d_call: NA
v_call: TRBV5-1

cdr3_nt: TGTGCCAGCAGTCCGGGACAGGCCCACAATCAGCCCCAGCATTTT
cdr3_aa: CASSPGQAHNQPQHF
j_call: TRBJ1-5
clone_size: NA
d_call: TRBD1
v_call: TRBV6-5

cdr3_nt: TGTGCCTGGAGGACCCACAGGGTGAATGGCTACACCTTC
cdr3_aa: CAWRTHRVNGYTF
j_call: TRBJ1-2
clone_size: NA
d_call: NA
v_call: TRBV30

cdr3_nt: TGTGCCAGCAGTGAAGGCGCGGGGGCAAACGAGCAGTACTTC
cdr3_aa: CASSEGAGANEQYF
j_call: TRBJ2-7
clone_size: NA
d_call: NA
v_call: TRBV6-1

cdr3_nt: TGTGCCAGCAGTGAAATCCATCGGGCTGACGAGCAGTACTTC
cdr3_aa: CASSEIHRADEQYF
j_call: TRBJ2-7
clone_size: few
d_call: NA
v_call: TRBV6-1

cdr3_nt: TGTGCCAGCAGCTTAAGAAGCGGGGTCGACGAGCAGTACTTC
cdr3_aa: CASSLRSGVDEQYF
j_call: TRBJ2-7
clone_size: NA
d_call: TRBD2
v_call: TRBV11-2

cdr3_nt: TGTGCCAGCAGCTTCCCCGGCCTAGGGATTCCCTCTGGAAACACCATATATTTT
cdr3_aa: CASSFPGLGIPSGNTIYF
j_call: TRBJ1-3
clone_size: few
d_call: NA
v_call: TRBV21-1

cdr3_nt: TGTGCCAGCAGCGGCTCCAAGGGAGAGACCCAGTACTTC
cdr3_aa: CASSGSKGETQYF
j_call: TRBJ2-5
clone_size: NA
d_call: NA
v_call: TRBV7-7

cdr3_nt: TGTGCCAGCAGTTTACAGGGGGCGCTCTATGGCTACACCTTC
cdr3_aa: CASSLQGALYGYTF
j_call: TRBJ1-2
clone_size: NA
d_call: TRBD1
v_call: TRBV28

cdr3_nt: TGTGCCAGCAGTTTTTATGGGTTTGAAAAACTGTTTTTT
cdr3_aa: CASSFYGFEKLFF
j_call: TRBJ1-4
clone_size: NA
d_call: NA
v_call: TRBV28

cdr3_nt: TGTGCCAGCAGTGAACAAGGGGACCGAAACAATGAGCAGTTCTTC
cdr3_aa: CASSEQGDRNNEQFF
j_call: TRBJ2-1
clone_size: NA
d_call: NA
v_call: TRBV25-1

cdr3_nt: TGTGCCAGCAGTGGGGGGGGGAGCTGGGATGAGACCCAGTACTTC
cdr3_aa: CASSGGGSWDETQYF
j_call: TRBJ2-5
clone_size: NA
d_call: TRBD2
v_call: TRBV2

cdr3_nt: TGTGCCTGGAGTGCGGGGGGCGCGGAGACCCAGTACTTC
cdr3_aa: CAWSAGGAETQYF
j_call: TRBJ2-5
clone_size: NA
d_call: NA
v_call: TRBV30

cdr3_nt: TGTGCCAGCAGCTTCTTGCGGGGAGCTAGCACAGATACGCAGTATTTT
cdr3_aa: CASSFLRGASTDTQYF
j_call: TRBJ2-3
clone_size: NA
d_call: NA
v_call: TRBV7-8

cdr3_nt: TGTGCCATCAGTGAGCTCGGTAGCATTTACGAGCAGTACTTC
cdr3_aa: CAISELGSIYEQYF
j_call: TRBJ2-7
clone_size: NA
d_call: NA
v_call: TRBV10-3

cdr3_nt: TGTGCCATCAGTGAGCCTAGCAGCTCCTACGAGCAGTACTTC
cdr3_aa: CAISEPSSSYEQYF
j_call: TRBJ2-7
clone_size: NA
d_call: NA
v_call: TRBV10-3

cdr3_nt: TGCAGCGTTCACCGTAGGGCCGAAGATGGCTACACCTTC
cdr3_aa: CSVHRRAEDGYTF
j_call: TRBJ1-2
clone_size: NA
d_call: NA
v_call: TRBV29-1

cdr3_nt: TGTGCCAGCAGTTTACTGGACAGGGCGGGTGGCTACACCTTC
cdr3_aa: CASSLLDRAGGYTF
j_call: TRBJ1-2
clone_size: once
d_call: TRBD1
v_call: TRBV28

cdr3_nt: TGCAGCGGTATACTAGCGGGGGGGCAAGAGACCCAGTACTTC
cdr3_aa: CSGILAGGQETQYF
j_call: TRBJ2-5
clone_size: once
d_call: TRBD2
v_call: TRBV29-1

cdr3_nt: TGTGCCAGCAGCTTAATGCGGACAGTCTACCATGGCTACACCTTC
cdr3_aa: CASSLMRTVYHGYTF
j_call: TRBJ1-2
clone_size: NA
d_call: NA
v_call: TRBV7-2

cdr3_nt: TGTGCCAGCAGCCTAAACAATCAGCCCCAGCATTTT
cdr3_aa: CASSLNNQPQHF
j_call: TRBJ1-5
clone_size: NA
d_call: NA
v_call: TRBV13

cdr3_nt: TGTGCCAGCAGCCAGGGGGGAAGCGAGCAGTACTTC
cdr3_aa: CASSQGGSEQYF
j_call: TRBJ2-7
clone_size: NA
d_call: NA
v_call: TRBV2

cdr3_nt: TGTGCCAGCAGGGCGGCCCCAGGCTACGAGCAGTACTTC
cdr3_aa: CASRAAPGYEQYF
j_call: TRBJ2-7
clone_size: NA
d_call: NA
v_call: TRBV2